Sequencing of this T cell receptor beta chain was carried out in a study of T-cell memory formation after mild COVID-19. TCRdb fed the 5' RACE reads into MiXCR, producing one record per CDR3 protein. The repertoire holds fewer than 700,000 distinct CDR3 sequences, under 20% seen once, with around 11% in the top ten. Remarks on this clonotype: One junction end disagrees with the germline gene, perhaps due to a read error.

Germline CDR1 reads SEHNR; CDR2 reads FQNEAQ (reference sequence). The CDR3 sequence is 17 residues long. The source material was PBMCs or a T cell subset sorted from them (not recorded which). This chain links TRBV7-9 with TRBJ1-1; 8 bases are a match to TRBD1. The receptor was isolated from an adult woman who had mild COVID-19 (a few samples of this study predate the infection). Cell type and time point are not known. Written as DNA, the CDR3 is TGTTCCAGCAGCTCCCCGTTCAGGGGGCGAGTGAACACTGAAGCTTTCTTT. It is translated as CSSSSPFRGRVNTEAFF.